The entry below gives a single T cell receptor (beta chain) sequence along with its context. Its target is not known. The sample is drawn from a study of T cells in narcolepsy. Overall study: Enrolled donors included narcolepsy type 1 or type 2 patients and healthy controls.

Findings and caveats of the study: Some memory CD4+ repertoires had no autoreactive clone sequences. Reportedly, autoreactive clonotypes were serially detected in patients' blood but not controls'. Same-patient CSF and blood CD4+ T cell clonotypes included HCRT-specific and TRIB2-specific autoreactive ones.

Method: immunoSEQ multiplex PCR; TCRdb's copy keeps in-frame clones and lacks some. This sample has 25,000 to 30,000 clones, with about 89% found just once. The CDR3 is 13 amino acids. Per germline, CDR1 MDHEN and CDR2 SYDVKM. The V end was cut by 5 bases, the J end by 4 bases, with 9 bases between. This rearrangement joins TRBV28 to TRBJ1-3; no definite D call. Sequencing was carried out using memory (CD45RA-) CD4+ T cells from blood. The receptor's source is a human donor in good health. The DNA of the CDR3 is TGTGCCAGCAGTCCACAGATAGGAAACACCATATATTTT. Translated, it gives CASSPQIGNTIYF.